The sequence of this T cell receptor beta chain was determined in a study of blood T cell repertoires in COVID-19. Assay: immunoSEQ multiplex PCR; the TCRdb copy retains only in-frame clones and omits some. The sample contains around 180,000 clones, about 90% of which appear only once. The CDR3 length is 14 residues. CDR1 MNHEY and CDR2 SVGEGT come from the germline V gene. Trimming took off 6 bases at V and 3 bases at J, with 14 bases between the two ends. This chain joins TRBV6-2 or TRBV6-3 and TRBJ1-2, with TRBD1 as a possible D gene (5 bases). This receptor was identified in a man aged 35-49 years with active or convalescent COVID-19. Sample: peripheral blood. The CDR3 DNA is TGTGCCAGCAGCCGCGACCAGGGTGACTATGGCTACACCTTC. Translated: CASSRDQGDYGYTF.